The 8 T cell receptor beta chains given below trace back to one sample, sequenced in a study of low-dose radiotherapy and immunotherapy resistance in tumors. With TRAV- and TRBV-specific primers, first-strand cDNA was made, covering the alpha and beta chains. PCR amplification of the TCRs was performed with Phusion for about 20 PCR cycles, and it relied on a constant-region primer together with a V-primer adapter. TCRdb ran MiXCR on the reads and lists one entry per CDR3 protein. The sample consists of tens of thousands of distinct CDR3 sequences, about 17% of them appearing once. Regarding time point: after trial treatment. Treatment reported: LDRT plus nivolumab, ipilimumab, low-dose cyclophosphamide and aspirin (RACIN trial). The source material was PBMCs, sampled after low-dose radiotherapy plus immunotherapy. Receptors were obtained from a male donor with prostate cancer.

This clonotype was observed at least ten times. V is TRBV6-6 and J is TRBJ1-4; D is uncertain. From germline, CDR1 is MNHNY and CDR2 SVGAGI (reference sequence). V shed 6 bases and J shed 0 bases, with 5 bases lying between them. This CDR3 contains 13 residues. Written as DNA, the CDR3 is TGTGCCAGCAGGCCAGCAACTAATGAAAAACTGTTTTTT. It yields the protein CASRPATNEKLFF.

This clonotype was detected many times. The chain uses TRBV30 and TRBJ1-3; no firm D call. Trimming removed 4 bases at V and 6 bases at J, with 7 bases between. The CDR3 loop spans 11 amino acids. From germline, CDR1 is GTSNPN and CDR2 SVGIG (reference sequence). The CDR3 DNA follows: TGTGCCTGGAAAGAGTCAAACACCATATATTTT. This translates into CAWKESNTIYF.

Many counts were recorded for this clonotype. The chain joins TRBV7-2 to TRBJ2-5; 10 nucleotides align to TRBD2. CDR1 and CDR2 from the germline V gene are SGHTA and FQGNSA. After removal of 2 bases from V and 3 bases from J, the junction contained 3 bases not matched to a gene. This CDR3 is 15 amino acids long. The CDR3 region has the DNA TGTGCCAGCAGCTTACCTAGCGGGAGCAAAGAGACCCAGTACTTC. Translating gives CASSLPSGSKETQYF.

This clonotype was seen many times. J is TRBJ2-1 and V is TRBV24-1; 14 bases fit TRBD2. The CDR3 loop spans 18 amino acids. CDR1 and CDR2 (germline): KGHDR, SFDVKD. With V trimmed by 9 bases and J by 0 bases, 9 bases remained unmatched. CDR3 amino acids: CATAETSGRGSSYNEQFF. Written as DNA, the CDR3 is TGTGCCACCGCCGAGACTAGCGGGAGGGGAAGCTCCTACAATGAGCAGTTCTTC.

This clonotype appeared many times. The V call is TRBV4-2, the J call TRBJ2-1; TRBD2 agrees at 7 bases. This CDR3 contains 17 residues. With V trimmed by 2 bases and J by 4 bases, 11 bases remained unmatched. In germline, CDR1 is LGHNA, CDR2 YNFKEQ. CDR3 nucleotides: TGTGCCAGCAGCCAACCCGTCTCAGCGGGGATTTACAATGAGCAGTTCTTC. Its protein is CASSQPVSAGIYNEQFF.

There are many counts of this clonotype. The chain joins TRBV15 to TRBJ2-2, with TRBD2 matching 8 bases. The CDR3 has 17 amino acids. The germline CDR1 and CDR2 sequences are LNHNV and YYDKDF (reference sequence). Trimming took 0 bases from V and 3 from J; bases not matched to a gene: 6. DNA for the CDR3: TGTGCCACCAGCAGAGAAGTACTAGCGGCTTACACCGGGGAGCTGTTTTTT. Protein product: CATSREVLAAYTGELFF.

The rearrangement links TRBV7-8 to TRBJ2-5; 14 nucleotides agree with TRBD2. The CDR3 consists of 22 residues. With 2 bases clipped from V and 0 bases from J, the junction kept 17 bases outside the gene matches. The germline CDR1 and CDR2 sequences are SGHVS and FQNEAQ. DNA of the CDR3: TGTGCCAGCAGCTTACCGCTAACAAAGTCCGGGACTAGCGGGGGACACCAAGAGACCCAGTACTTC. As protein: CASSLPLTKSGTSGGHQETQYF.

In its sample, this clonotype was seen a few times. This chain links TRBV29-1 with TRBJ2-5, with D possibly being TRBD1 (5 bases). From germline, CDR1 is SQVTM and CDR2 ANQGSEA. CDR3 size: 14 residues. Trimming pared 6 bases from V and 2 bases from J, leaving 16 bases between. The CDR3 DNA follows: TGCAGCGTAAGAAATAGACAGCTACAAGAGACCCAGTACTTC. Translating gives CSVRNRQLQETQYF. Together with reference TRBV29-1 and TRBJ2-5, the CDR3 gives the full variable domain: SAVISQKPSRDICQRGTSLTIQCQVDSQVTMMFWYRQQPGQSLTLIATANQGSEATYESGFVIDKFPISRPNLTFSTLTVSNMSPEDSSIYLCSVRNRQLQETQYFGPGTRLLVL.